Following are 7 T cell receptor beta chains from one sample sequenced in a study of blood T cell repertoires in COVID-19. This table comes from immunoSEQ multiplex PCR, and its TCRdb copy is limited to in-frame clones, with some not included. The sample holds around 200,000 clones, roughly 80% seen once. Sequencing used peripheral blood. The receptors shown here come from a human donor in a cohort sampled during active COVID-19.

This clone was seen only once. The chain uses TRBV6-5 and TRBJ2-7; TRBD1 aligns across 9 bases. The germline gives CDR1 MNHEY, CDR2 SVGAGI. V lost 10 bases and J lost 4; bases outside the gene matches: 8. The length of the CDR3 is 13 residues. CDR3 bases: TGTGCCATCTCGACAGGGGGGAGATACGAGCAGTACTTC. It specifies CAISTGGRYEQYF.

The gene calls are TRBV7-3 and TRBJ1-2; D uncertain. Trimming shortened V by 5 bases and J by 3 bases, and 13 bases separated the two germline ends. This CDR3 is built from 14 residues. Germline loops: CDR1 SGHTA, CDR2 FQGTGA. The CDR3, as DNA: TGTGCCAGCAGCCCCCTAACGGGAGACTATGGCTACACCTTC. Protein: CASSPLTGDYGYTF. The whole variable domain, remainder taken from reference TRBV7-3 and TRBJ1-2, is GAGVSQTPSNKVTEKGKYVELRCDPISGHTALYWYRQSLGQGPEFLIYFQGTGAADDSGLPNDRFFAVRPEGSVSTLKIQRTERGDSAVYLCASSPLTGDYGYTFGSGTRLTVV.

The chain employs TRBV15 and TRBJ2-5, with TRBD2 matching over 12 bases. J gave up 6 bases and V 1 base, and 3 bases lay outside the gene matches. This CDR3 contains 15 residues. Germline V gene sequence: CDR1 LNHNV, CDR2 YYDKDF (reference sequence). CDR3 region: CATSRGTSGIKTQYF. The CDR3 region has the DNA TGTGCCACCAGCAGAGGGACTAGCGGGATAAAGACCCAGTACTTC.

This chain links TRBV5-1 with TRBJ2-1; 10 bases are a match to TRBD2. Germline loops: CDR1 SGHRS, CDR2 YFSETQ. This CDR3 spans 15 amino acids. V lost 6 bases and J lost 7; bases outside the gene matches: 10. DNA of the CDR3: TGCGCCAGCACTTATCTAGCGGGAGCTGGGAATGAGCAGTTCTTC. This encodes CASTYLAGAGNEQFF. Filled out from reference TRBV5-1 and TRBJ2-1, the complete variable domain reads KAGVTQTPRYLIKTRGQQVTLSCSPISGHRSVSWYQQTPGQGLQFLFEYFSETQRNKGNFPGRFSGRQFSNSRSEMNVSTLELGDSALYLCASTYLAGAGNEQFFGPGTRLTVL.

The chain couples TRBV4-3 to TRBJ1-6; no definite D call. Germline V lookup: CDR1 LGHNA, CDR2 YSLEER. Trimming removed 3 bases at V and 6 bases at J, with 12 bases between. The CDR3 sequence is 15 residues long. For the CDR3, the DNA is TGCGCCAGCAGCCAGTCGGGAGAGAGTAATTCACCCCTCCACTTT. Encoded protein: CASSQSGESNSPLHF.

This clone occurred a few times. The V call is TRBV19, the J call TRBJ1-1, with D maybe TRBD1 (6 bases). V lost 7 bases and J 1 base, leaving 13 bases between the germline ends. CDR1 and CDR2 from the germline V gene are LNHDA and SQIVND (reference sequence). The length of the CDR3 is 14 residues. Here the CDR3 reads CASTRQAKNTEAFF. In DNA, the CDR3 is TGTGCCAGTACCAGACAGGCCAAGAACACTGAAGCTTTCTTT.

V is TRBV10-3 and J is TRBJ1-2, with TRBD1 matching over 9 bases. The V gene's germline CDR1 is ENHRY and CDR2 SYGVKD. Unmatched junction bases numbered 0, after V lost 3 bases and J lost 4 bases. The CDR3 runs to 13 residues. The CDR3 sequence is CAISEQGAYGYTF. As DNA, the CDR3 is TGTGCCATCAGTGAACAGGGGGCCTATGGCTACACCTTC.